This TCR beta chain was sequenced for a study of PD-L1 blockade in urothelial cancer. Background on the study: Patients' atezolizumab regimen, 1,200 mg intravenously every 3 weeks, began at some point between 2013 and 2015. Specimens of blood held a median count of roughly 140,000 T cells. Male sex and bladder-origin urothelial cancer were recorded for about 90% of the roughly 30 patients.

Clones were sequenced by immunoSEQ multiplex PCR, and TCRdb holds only the in-frame ones, with some missing. The sample yields about 120,000 clones, about 89% seen once. Time point: peripheral blood 6 weeks after treatment start. Source: PBMCs, taken around atezolizumab (anti-PD-L1) treatment. The receptor was derived from a man between 60 and 75 years old with urothelial cancer.

The CDR3 DNA is TGTGCCAGCAGTTTATCTAACGGGTGGGGGGGCCAGGGAGATACGCAGTATTTT. This gives the protein CASSLSNGWGGQGDTQYF. The chain employs TRBV27 and TRBJ2-3; maybe TRBD2 (7 bases). Per germline, CDR1 MNHEY and CDR2 SMNVEV (reference sequence). V lost 0 bases and J 5 bases, leaving 21 bases between the germline ends. The CDR3 spans 18 residues.